The 10 T cell receptor beta chains presented below share a single source sample, sequenced in a study of blood T cell repertoires in COVID-19. Assay used: immunoSEQ multiplex PCR; TCRdb lists only in-frame clones, some missing. The sample contains around 200,000 clones, approximately 84% of which appear only once. What was sequenced was peripheral blood. These receptors were obtained from a woman older than 75 with acute or convalescent COVID-19.

DNA of the CDR3: TGTGCCACCAGTGCCCCGACAGGGGGCGGAAGTAGCGGCTACACCTTC. It encodes CATSAPTGGGSSGYTF. The chain couples TRBV24-1 to TRBJ1-2; TRBD1 matches 10 bases. CDR3 length equals 16 residues. V lost 5 bases, J lost 8 bases, and 13 bases stayed unmatched. Germline V lookup: CDR1 KGHDR, CDR2 SFDVKD.

As to this clone: The sample has other DNA sequences that encode this CDR3 too. This chain joins TRBV7-9 and TRBJ2-3; 13 nucleotides match TRBD2. Looked up from germline, CDR1 is SEHNR and CDR2 is FQNEAQ (reference sequence). The trim removed 3 bases at V and 3 bases at J, leaving 3 bases unmatched. The CDR3 extends over 16 amino acids. The CDR3 DNA reads as TGTGCCAGCAGCTTGGGACTAGCGGGGCATACAGATACGCAGTATTTT. Encoded protein: CASSLGLAGHTDTQYF.

This clone came up a few times. This chain links TRBV6-5 with TRBJ2-1, with a weak D call TRBD1 (6 bases). This CDR3 contains 15 residues. Germline CDR1 MNHEY, CDR2 SVGAGI. V shed 4 bases and J shed 4 bases, with 14 bases lying between them. CDR3 bases: TGTGCCAGCAGTTCTACAGGGAACTCTTACAATGAGCAGTTCTTC. Translated, it gives CASSSTGNSYNEQFF.

This clone was seen a single time. The rearrangement links TRBV2 to TRBJ2-5; 9 nucleotides agree with TRBD1. The J segment lost 5 bases and the V segment lost 8 bases, leaving 3 bases of the junction unmatched. This CDR3 comprises 12 residues. Germline CDR1 SNHLY, CDR2 FYNNEI. This chain's CDR3 is CASLGTGETQYF. Written as DNA, the CDR3 is TGTGCCAGCCTCGGGACAGGGGAGACCCAGTACTTC.

In DNA form, the CDR3 reads TGTGCCAGCCGTAGCGGGAGGGGAGACAATGAGCAGTTCTTC. It specifies CASRSGRGDNEQFF. The chain uses TRBV7-3 and TRBJ2-1; the match to TRBD2 covers 11 bases. The V and J ends lost 8 bases and 5 bases, in that order; junction bases with no gene match: 5. CDR1 and CDR2 (germline): SGHTA, FQGTGA. This CDR3 is 14 amino acids long.

The J gene is TRBJ1-4, the V gene TRBV28; 8 nucleotides line up with TRBD1. J gave up 8 bases and V 5 bases, and 1 base lay outside the gene matches. Germline assignment: CDR1 MDHEN and CDR2 SYDVKM. This CDR3 is built from 12 residues. The CDR3 reads CASSRTGEKLFF. CDR3 sequence (DNA): TGTGCCAGCAGTAGGACAGGGGAAAAACTGTTTTTT.

CDR3 sequence (DNA): TGTGCCAGCAGCCCAGAGGGGGGGACCCTATACAATGAGCAGTTCTTC. Protein sequence: CASSPEGGTLYNEQFF. The chain employs TRBV4-2 and TRBJ2-1; tentatively, D is TRBD2 (7 bases). The length of the CDR3 is 16 residues. CDR1 and CDR2 (germline): LGHNA, YNFKEQ. Trimming left V 4 bases short and J 4 bases short, with 17 bases between.

The rearrangement links TRBV5-6 to TRBJ2-5; 8 bases fit TRBD1. Unmatched junction bases numbered 13, after V lost 7 bases and J lost 5 bases. CDR1 and CDR2 from the germline V gene are SGHDT and YYEEEE. The CDR3 spans 15 residues. CDR3 sequence: CASGGIGQGRETQYF. CDR3 DNA: TGTGCCAGCGGAGGGATTGGACAGGGCCGGGAGACCCAGTACTTC.

This clone came up once. The chain employs TRBV15 and TRBJ1-1; D call uncertain. The germline V gene encodes CDR1 LNHNV and CDR2 YYDKDF (reference sequence). The CDR3 covers 13 residues. Trimming shortened V by 0 bases and J by 11 bases, and 13 bases separated the two germline ends. The CDR3 reads CATSRDLDTKAFF. The CDR3, as DNA: TGTGCCACCAGCAGAGATCTTGACACAAAGGCTTTCTTT.

The chain couples TRBV18 to TRBJ2-7; 11 nucleotides agree with TRBD2. Germline values: CDR1 KGHSH, CDR2 LQKENI. This CDR3 spans 14 amino acids. J lost 6 bases, V lost 6 bases, and 7 bases had no gene match. CDR3 DNA: TGTGCCAGCTCCTTAGCGGGAGGGACCTCCGAGCAGTACTTC. Translation gives CASSLAGGTSEQYF.